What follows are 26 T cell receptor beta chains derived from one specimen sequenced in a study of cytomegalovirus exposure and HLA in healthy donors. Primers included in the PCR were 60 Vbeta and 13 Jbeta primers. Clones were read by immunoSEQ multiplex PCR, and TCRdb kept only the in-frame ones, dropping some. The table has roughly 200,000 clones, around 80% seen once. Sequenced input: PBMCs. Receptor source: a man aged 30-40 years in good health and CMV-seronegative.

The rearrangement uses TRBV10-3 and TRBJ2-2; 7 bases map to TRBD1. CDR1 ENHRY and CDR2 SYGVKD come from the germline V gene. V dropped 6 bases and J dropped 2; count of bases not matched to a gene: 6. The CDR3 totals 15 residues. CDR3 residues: CAISSGTANTGELFF. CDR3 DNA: TGTGCCATCAGCTCCGGGACAGCTAACACCGGGGAGCTGTTTTTT.

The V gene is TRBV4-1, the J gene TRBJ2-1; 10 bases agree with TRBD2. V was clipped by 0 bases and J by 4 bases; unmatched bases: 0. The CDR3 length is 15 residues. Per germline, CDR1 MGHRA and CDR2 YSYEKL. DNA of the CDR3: TGCGCCAGCAGCCAAGAACTAGCGGGATACAATGAGCAGTTCTTC. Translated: CASSQELAGYNEQFF.

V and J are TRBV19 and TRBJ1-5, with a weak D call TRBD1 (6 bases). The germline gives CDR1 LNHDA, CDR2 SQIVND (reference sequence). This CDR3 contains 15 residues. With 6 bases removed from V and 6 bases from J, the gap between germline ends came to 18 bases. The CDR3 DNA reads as TGTGCCAGTAGCCGTGATGGGGGAGGGGGTCAGCCCCAGCATTTT. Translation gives CASSRDGGGGQPQHF.

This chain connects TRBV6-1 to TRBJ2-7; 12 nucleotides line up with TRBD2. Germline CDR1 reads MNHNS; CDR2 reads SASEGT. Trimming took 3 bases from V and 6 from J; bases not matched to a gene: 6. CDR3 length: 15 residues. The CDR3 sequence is CASSDATSGRSEQYF. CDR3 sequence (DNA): TGTGCCAGCAGTGATGCGACTAGCGGGAGAAGCGAGCAGTACTTC.

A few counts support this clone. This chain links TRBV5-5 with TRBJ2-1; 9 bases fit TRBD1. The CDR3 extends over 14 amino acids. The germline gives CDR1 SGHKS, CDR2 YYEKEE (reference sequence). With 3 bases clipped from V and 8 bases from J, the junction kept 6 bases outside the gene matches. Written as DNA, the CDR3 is TGTGCCAGCAGCTGGGGGGACAGGGTTGATGAGCAGTTCTTC. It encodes CASSWGDRVDEQFF.

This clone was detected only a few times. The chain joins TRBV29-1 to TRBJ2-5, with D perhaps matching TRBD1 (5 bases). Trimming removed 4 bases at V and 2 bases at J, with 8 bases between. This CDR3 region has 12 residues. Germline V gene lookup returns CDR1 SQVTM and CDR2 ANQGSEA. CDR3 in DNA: TGCAGCGTTGGGACAAATCAAGAGACCCAGTACTTC. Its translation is CSVGTNQETQYF.

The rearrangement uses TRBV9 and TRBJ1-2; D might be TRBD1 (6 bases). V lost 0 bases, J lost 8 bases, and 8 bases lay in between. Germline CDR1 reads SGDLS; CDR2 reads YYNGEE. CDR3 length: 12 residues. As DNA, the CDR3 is TGTGCCAGCAGCGTAGATCAGGGGGGCTACACCTTC. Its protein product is CASSVDQGGYTF.

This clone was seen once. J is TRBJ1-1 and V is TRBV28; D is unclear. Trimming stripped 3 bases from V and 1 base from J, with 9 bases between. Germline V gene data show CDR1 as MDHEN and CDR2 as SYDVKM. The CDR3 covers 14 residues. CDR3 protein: CASSFLVPNTEAFF. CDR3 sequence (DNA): TGTGCCAGCAGTTTTCTAGTCCCGAACACTGAAGCTTTCTTT.

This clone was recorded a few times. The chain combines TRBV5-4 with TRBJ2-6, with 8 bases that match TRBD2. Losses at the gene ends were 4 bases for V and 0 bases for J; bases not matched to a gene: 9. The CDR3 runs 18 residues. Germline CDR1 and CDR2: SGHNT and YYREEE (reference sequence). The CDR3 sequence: CASSGISGTSSGANVLTF. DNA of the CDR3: TGTGCCAGCAGCGGAATTAGCGGGACTAGCTCTGGGGCCAACGTCCTGACTTTC.

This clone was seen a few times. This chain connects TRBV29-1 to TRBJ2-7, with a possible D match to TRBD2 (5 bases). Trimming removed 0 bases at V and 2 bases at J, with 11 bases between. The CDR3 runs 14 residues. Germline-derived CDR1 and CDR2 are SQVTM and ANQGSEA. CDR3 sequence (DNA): TGCAGCGTTGAAGACGGAGGCCCCACCTACGAGCAGTACTTC. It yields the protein CSVEDGGPTYEQYF.

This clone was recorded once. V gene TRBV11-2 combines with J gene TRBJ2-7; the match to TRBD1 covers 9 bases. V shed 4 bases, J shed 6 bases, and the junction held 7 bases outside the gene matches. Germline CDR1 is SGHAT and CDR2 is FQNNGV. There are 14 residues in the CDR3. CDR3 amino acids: CASSSGTGRSEQYF. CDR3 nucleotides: TGTGCCAGCAGCTCCGGGACAGGGCGTAGCGAGCAGTACTTC.

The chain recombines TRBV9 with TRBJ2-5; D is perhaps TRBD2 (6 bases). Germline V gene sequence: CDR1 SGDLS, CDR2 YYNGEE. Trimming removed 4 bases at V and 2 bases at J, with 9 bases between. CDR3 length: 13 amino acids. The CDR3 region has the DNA TGTGCCAGCAGCCCCGGGGGACAAGAGACCCAGTACTTC. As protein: CASSPGGQETQYF. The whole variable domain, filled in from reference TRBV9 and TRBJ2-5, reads DSGVTQTPKHLITATGQRVTLRCSPRSGDLSVYWYQQSLDQGLQFLIQYYNGEERAKGNILERFSAQQFPDLHSELNLSSLELGDSALYFCASSPGGQETQYFGPGTRLLVL.

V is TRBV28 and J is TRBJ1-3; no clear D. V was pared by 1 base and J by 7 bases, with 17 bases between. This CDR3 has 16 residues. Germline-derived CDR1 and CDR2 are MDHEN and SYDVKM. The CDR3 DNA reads TGTGCCAGCAGTTTATCCCGTCCACAGCCTCGGAACACCATATATTTT. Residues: CASSLSRPQPRNTIYF.

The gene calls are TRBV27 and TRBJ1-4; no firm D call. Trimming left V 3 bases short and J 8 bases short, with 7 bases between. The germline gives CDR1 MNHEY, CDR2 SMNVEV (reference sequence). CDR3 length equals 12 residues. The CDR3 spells CASSFGREKLFF. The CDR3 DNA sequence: TGTGCCAGCAGTTTCGGTCGGGAAAAACTGTTTTTT.

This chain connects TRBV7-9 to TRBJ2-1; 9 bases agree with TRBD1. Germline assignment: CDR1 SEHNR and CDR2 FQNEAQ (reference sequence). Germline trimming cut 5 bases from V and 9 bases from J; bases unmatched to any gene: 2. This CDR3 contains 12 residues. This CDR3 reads CASSTTGGEQFF. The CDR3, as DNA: TGTGCCAGCAGCACGACAGGGGGTGAGCAGTTCTTC. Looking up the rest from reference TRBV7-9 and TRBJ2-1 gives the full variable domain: DTGVSQNPRHKITKRGQNVTFRCDPISEHNRLYWYRQTLGQGPEFLTYFQNEAQLEKSRLLSDRFSAERPKGSFSTLEIQRTEQGDSAMYLCASSTTGGEQFFGPGTRLTVL.

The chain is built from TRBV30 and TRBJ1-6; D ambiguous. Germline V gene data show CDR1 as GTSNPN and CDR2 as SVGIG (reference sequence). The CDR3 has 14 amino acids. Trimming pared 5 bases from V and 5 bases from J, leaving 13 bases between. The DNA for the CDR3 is TGTGCCTGGGGACTCAAGGTGAATAATTCACCCCTCCACTTT. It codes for CAWGLKVNNSPLHF.

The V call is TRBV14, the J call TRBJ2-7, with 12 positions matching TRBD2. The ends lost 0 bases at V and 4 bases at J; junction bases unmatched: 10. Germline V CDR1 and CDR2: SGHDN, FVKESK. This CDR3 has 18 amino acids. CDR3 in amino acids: CASSQEEGGLAGQYEQYF. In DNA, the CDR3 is TGTGCCAGCAGCCAAGAGGAGGGAGGACTAGCGGGACAATACGAGCAGTACTTC.

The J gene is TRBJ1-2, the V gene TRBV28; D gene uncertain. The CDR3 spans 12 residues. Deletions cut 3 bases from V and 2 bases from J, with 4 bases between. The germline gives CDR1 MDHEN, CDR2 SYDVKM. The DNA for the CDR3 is TGTGCCAGCAGTTTGGAGAACTATGGCTACACCTTC. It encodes CASSLENYGYTF.

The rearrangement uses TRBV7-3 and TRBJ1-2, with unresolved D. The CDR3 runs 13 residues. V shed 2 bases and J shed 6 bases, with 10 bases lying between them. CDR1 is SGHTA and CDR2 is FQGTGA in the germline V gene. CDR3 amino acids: CASSLEGANGYTF. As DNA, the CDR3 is TGTGCCAGCAGCTTAGAGGGCGCAAATGGCTACACCTTC.

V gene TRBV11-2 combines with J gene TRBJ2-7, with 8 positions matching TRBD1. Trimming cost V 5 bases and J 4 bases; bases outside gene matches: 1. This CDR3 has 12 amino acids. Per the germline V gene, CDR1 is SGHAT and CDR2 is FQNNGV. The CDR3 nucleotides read TGTGCCAGCAGCGGACAGGGTTACGAGCAGTACTTC. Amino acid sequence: CASSGQGYEQYF.

The CDR3 here is CASSLNTGNSPLHF. CDR3 bases: TGTGCCAGCAGCTTAAATACGGGGAATTCACCCCTCCACTTT. The V call is TRBV7-3, the J call TRBJ1-6; D call uncertain. V lost 1 base and J 7 bases, leaving 8 bases between the germline ends. Germline CDR1 and CDR2: SGHTA and FQGTGA. The CDR3 is made up of 14 amino acids.

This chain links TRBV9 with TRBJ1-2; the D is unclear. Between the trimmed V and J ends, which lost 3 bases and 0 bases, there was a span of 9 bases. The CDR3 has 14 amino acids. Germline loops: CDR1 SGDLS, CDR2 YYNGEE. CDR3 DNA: TGTGCCAGCAGCGCACTCGGAGCTAACTATGGCTACACCTTC. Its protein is CASSALGANYGYTF.

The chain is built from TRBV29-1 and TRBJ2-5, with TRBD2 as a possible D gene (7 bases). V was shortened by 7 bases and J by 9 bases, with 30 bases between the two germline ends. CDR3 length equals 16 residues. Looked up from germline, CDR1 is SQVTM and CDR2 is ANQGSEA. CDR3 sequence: CSGGGSSSLGGEAQYF. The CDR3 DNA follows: TGCAGCGGAGGGGGTTCTTCTAGTCTGGGGGGGGAGGCCCAGTACTTC. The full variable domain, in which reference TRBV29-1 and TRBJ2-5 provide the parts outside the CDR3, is SAVISQKPSRDICQRGTSLTIQCQVDSQVTMMFWYRQQPGQSLTLIATANQGSEATYESGFVIDKFPISRPNLTFSTLTVSNMSPEDSSIYLCSGGGSSSLGGEAQYFGPGTRLLVL.

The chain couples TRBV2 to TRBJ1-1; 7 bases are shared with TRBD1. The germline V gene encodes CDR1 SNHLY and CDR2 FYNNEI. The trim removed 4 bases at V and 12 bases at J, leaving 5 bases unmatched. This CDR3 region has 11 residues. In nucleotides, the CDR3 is TGTGCCAGCAGTGTTGACAGGGCGACTTTCTTT. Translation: CASSVDRATFF. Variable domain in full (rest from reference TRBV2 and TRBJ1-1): EPEVTQTPSHQVTQMGQEVILRCVPISNHLYFYWYRQILGQKVEFLVSFYNNEISEKSEIFDDQFSVERPDGSNFTLKIRSTKLEDSAMYFCASSVDRATFFGQGTRLTVV.

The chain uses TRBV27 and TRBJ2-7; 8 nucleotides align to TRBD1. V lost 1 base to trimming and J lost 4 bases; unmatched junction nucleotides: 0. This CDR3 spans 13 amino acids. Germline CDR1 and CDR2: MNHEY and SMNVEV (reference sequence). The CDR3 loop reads CASSLYRGYEQYF. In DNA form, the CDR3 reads TGTGCCAGCAGTTTATACAGGGGGTACGAGCAGTACTTC.

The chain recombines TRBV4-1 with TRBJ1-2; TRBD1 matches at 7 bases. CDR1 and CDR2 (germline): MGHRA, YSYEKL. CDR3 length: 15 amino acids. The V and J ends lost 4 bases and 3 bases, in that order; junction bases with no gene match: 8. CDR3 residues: CASSRTVGTDYGYTF. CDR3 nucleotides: TGCGCCAGCAGCCGAACCGTCGGGACAGACTATGGCTACACCTTC.